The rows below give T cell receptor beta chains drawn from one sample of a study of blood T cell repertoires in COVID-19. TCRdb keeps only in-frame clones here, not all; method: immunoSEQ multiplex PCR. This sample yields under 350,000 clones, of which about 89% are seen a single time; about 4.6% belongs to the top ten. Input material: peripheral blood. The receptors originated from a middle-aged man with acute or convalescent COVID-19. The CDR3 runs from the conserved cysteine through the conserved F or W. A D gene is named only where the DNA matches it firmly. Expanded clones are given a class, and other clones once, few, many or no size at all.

TGTGCCAGCAGTGCCCAGGACAGGGGGCTAAACGAGCAGTACTTC	CASSAQDRGLNEQYF	15	TRBJ2-7	.	TRBV2	TRBD1
TGTGCCAGCAGTAGGGGCCGGAACAGGGGGTCGCAATACGAGCAGTTCTTC	CASSRGRNRGSQYEQFF	17	TRBJ2-1	once	TRBV27	TRBD1
TGCAGCGTACGTGGTAGCATTATGAACACTGAAGCTTTCTTT	CSVRGSIMNTEAFF	14	TRBJ1-1	.	TRBV29-1	.
TGTGCCAGCAGTTACCGGACAGGGGGGAGGAACGAGCAGTACTTC	CASSYRTGGRNEQYF	15	TRBJ2-7	.	TRBV6-5	TRBD1
TGCGCCAGCAGCCAAGACAGGGGGCAAACTGAAGCTTTCTTT	CASSQDRGQTEAFF	14	TRBJ1-1	.	TRBV4-1	TRBD1
TGTGCCAGCAGTGACTCAGGAAAACAGGGGGCTGGAGGCTACACCTTC	CASSDSGKQGAGGYTF	16	TRBJ1-2	.	TRBV2	TRBD1
TGTGCCAGCTCACCTCTAGGCCCCGGGGGGAACACTGAAGCTTTCTTT	CASSPLGPGGNTEAFF	16	TRBJ1-1	once	TRBV18	.
TGTGCCAGCATACCTGAGGGCGGCACTGAAGCTTTCTTT	CASIPEGGTEAFF	13	TRBJ1-1	once	TRBV12-3/TRBV12-4	.
TGTGCCAGCAGTCACAGGTTGAACACTGAAGCTTTCTTT	CASSHRLNTEAFF	13	TRBJ1-1	.	TRBV6-6	.
TGTGCCAGCAGTTCCACTCTCTCCTACAATGAGCAGTTCTTC	CASSSTLSYNEQFF	14	TRBJ2-1	once	TRBV6-2/TRBV6-3	.
TGTGCCAGCAGCTTAGTGACAGGTGACTTCATGAACACTGAAGCTTTCTTT	CASSLVTGDFMNTEAFF	17	TRBJ1-1	.	TRBV11-2	.
TGTGCCAGCAGCTTAGGCAACCGGGACAGTTACGACCGAAACTATGGCTACACCTTC	CASSLGNRDSYDRNYGYTF	19	TRBJ1-2	.	TRBV7-9	TRBD1
TGTGCCAGCAGAAGGCGGGGGGGCAACACAGATACGCAGTATTTT	CASRRRGGNTDTQYF	15	TRBJ2-3	.	TRBV2	TRBD2
TGCGCCAGCAGCTTTCAGGGCACCGGGGAGCTGTTTTTT	CASSFQGTGELFF	13	TRBJ2-2	.	TRBV5-1	.
TGTGCCACTGAGACAGGGCTCTCCTACGAGCAGTACTTC	CATETGLSYEQYF	13	TRBJ2-7	.	TRBV10-3	TRBD1
TGCGCCAGCAGCCAAAGCGGGGGGACAGATACGCAGTATTTT	CASSQSGGTDTQYF	14	TRBJ2-3	.	TRBV4-1	TRBD2
TGTGCCAGCAGCCCCACTGACAGGGGGAGTCATCAGCCCCAGCATTTT	CASSPTDRGSHQPQHF	16	TRBJ1-5	.	TRBV6-6	TRBD1
TGTGCCAGCAGCCGGGGGGGACAGGGCTCCCACAATGAGCAGTTCTTC	CASSRGGQGSHNEQFF	16	TRBJ2-1	.	TRBV5-6	.
TGTGCCAGCATTGCCGGGACAGGGAGCTACGAGCAGTACTTC	CASIAGTGSYEQYF	14	TRBJ2-7	.	TRBV28	TRBD1
TGCGCCAGCAGCACGGGACAGGGGGCACCCTCCTACAATGAGCAGTTCTTC	CASSTGQGAPSYNEQFF	17	TRBJ2-1	once	TRBV5-1	TRBD1
TGTGCCAGCAAAACCCCTCGGAGGCCGGGAAAGTACTTC	CASKTPRRPGKYF	13	TRBJ2-4	.	TRBV11-2	.
TGTGCCACCAGTGAAGGGGCTTTGGGGTACAATGAGCAGTTCTTC	CATSEGALGYNEQFF	15	TRBJ2-1	.	TRBV24-1	.
TGTGCCAGCTCTTTCCGTTGGGGGGATGGCTACACCTTC	CASSFRWGDGYTF	13	TRBJ1-2	.	TRBV27	.
TGCGCCAGCAGCTTGGCCGCAAGCGGGGGCAACACTGAAGCTTTCTTT	CASSLAASGGNTEAFF	16	TRBJ1-1	.	TRBV5-1	.
TGTGCCAGCAGCTTAGAAGGGGCTAGCACAGATACGCAGTATTTT	CASSLEGASTDTQYF	15	TRBJ2-3	.	TRBV13	.
TGTGCCAGCAGCCAATGGGGGGGGCCCCAGCATTTT	CASSQWGGPQHF	12	TRBJ1-5	.	TRBV3-1/TRBV3-2	.
TGTGCCACCAGTGACCCCAAGACAGGGGACACTGAAGCTTTCTTT	CATSDPKTGDTEAFF	15	TRBJ1-1	.	TRBV24-1	TRBD1
TGTGCCAGCAGCTTAATTAGTTCCTACAATGAGCAGTTCTTC	CASSLISSYNEQFF	14	TRBJ2-1	.	TRBV5-6	.
TGTGCCATCAGTGAGTCCCAACCTAGCGGGGGTGCGCAGTATTTT	CAISESQPSGGAQYF	15	TRBJ2-3	.	TRBV10-3	TRBD2
TGCGCCAGCAGCTTGGTGGGGGCTCAGAACACCGGGGAGCTGTTTTTT	CASSLVGAQNTGELFF	16	TRBJ2-2	.	TRBV5-1	.
TGTGCCATTGACAGGGGGGATAGCACAGATACGCAGTATTTT	CAIDRGDSTDTQYF	14	TRBJ2-3	.	TRBV10-3	TRBD1
TGTGCCAGCAGGCGGCAAAAAGGGGGGGACGAGCAGTACTTC	CASRRQKGGDEQYF	14	TRBJ2-7	.	TRBV6-5	.
TGTGCCAGCAGCTCCCTCGGGTTAGATACGCAGTATTTT	CASSSLGLDTQYF	13	TRBJ2-3	.	TRBV7-8	.
TGTGCCAGCAGCGTAGGGGGACTAGGGGGCTCCTACAATGAGCAGTTCTTC	CASSVGGLGGSYNEQFF	17	TRBJ2-1	once	TRBV9	TRBD2
TGCGCCAGCAGCTTGCGGACAGGGGAGGCCGGGGAGCTGTTTTTT	CASSLRTGEAGELFF	15	TRBJ2-2	.	TRBV5-1	TRBD1
TGTGCCAGTGGGTCGGTGGGGCAGGGTGGCGGCTACACCTTC	CASGSVGQGGGYTF	14	TRBJ1-2	.	TRBV19	.
TGCAGTGCTAGTTTTAACGGTCCGGGGTACTACGAGCAGTACTTC	CSASFNGPGYYEQYF	15	TRBJ2-7	.	TRBV20-1	.
TGTGCCAGCACCCAGGGTTTTTTCGACACTGAAGCTTTCTTT	CASTQGFFDTEAFF	14	TRBJ1-1	.	TRBV2	.
TGTGCCAGTAGTTTTAATGGCTACACCTTC	CASSFNGYTF	10	TRBJ1-2	.	TRBV19	.
TGTGCCAGCACTCCCGGGACTAGCGGATACAATGAGCAGTTCTTC	CASTPGTSGYNEQFF	15	TRBJ2-1	.	TRBV6-5	TRBD2
TGTGCCAGCAGCCAGAACAGGTACGAGCAGTACTTC	CASSQNRYEQYF	12	TRBJ2-7	few	TRBV3-1/TRBV3-2	.
TGTGCCAGCAGCCCCCGGGCGGGGGCTTTTTGGACTGAAGCTTTCTTT	CASSPRAGAFWTEAFF	16	TRBJ1-1	.	TRBV11-2	.